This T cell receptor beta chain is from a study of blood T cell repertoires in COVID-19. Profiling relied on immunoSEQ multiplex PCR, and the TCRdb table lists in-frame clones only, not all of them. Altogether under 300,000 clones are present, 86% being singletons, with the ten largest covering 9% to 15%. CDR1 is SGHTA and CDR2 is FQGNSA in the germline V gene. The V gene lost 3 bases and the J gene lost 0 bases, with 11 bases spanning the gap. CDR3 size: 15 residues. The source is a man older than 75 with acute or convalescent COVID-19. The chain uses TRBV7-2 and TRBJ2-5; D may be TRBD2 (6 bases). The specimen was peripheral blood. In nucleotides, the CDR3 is TGTGCCAGCAGCTTTCGGGCGGGGTACCAAGAGACCCAGTACTTC. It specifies CASSFRAGYQETQYF.